The present T cell receptor beta chain was sequenced within a study of shared clonotypes between healthy human individuals. Repertoires were generated with immunoSEQ multiplex PCR, while TCRdb's copy carries only in-frame clones and drops some. This table holds about 1,500,000 clones, roughly 96% found once. Germline lookup yields CDR1 MDHEN and CDR2 SYDVKM. The CDR3 length is 14 residues. V was cut by 6 bases and J by 4 bases, with 13 bases left in between. The genes are TRBV28 and TRBJ1-5; D unresolved. Sequenced: naive CD4+ T cells sorted from blood. The sample's subset: CD45RA+ positively selected. The TCR comes from a man aged 25 to 40 in good health. The CDR3 loop reads CASRSGGLNQPQHF. CDR3 coding DNA: TGTGCCAGCAGGTCCGGTGGGCTGAATCAGCCCCAGCATTTT.